One and the same sample provided the 30 T cell receptor beta chains below, sequenced in a study of spatial heterogeneity in lung cancer. Time point indicated: sample taken at primary tumor resection. Each CDR3 protein is one row after TCRdb ran MiXCR on the 5' RACE reads. Among 39,000 or so distinct CDR3 sequences, 3.1% were seen once, and the ten largest hold roughly 40%. Material: normal lung tissue next to the tumor, obtained at surgery. The receptors stem from a male donor with early-stage non-small cell lung cancer.

The sample holds many counts of this clonotype. The V and J genes are TRBV18 and TRBJ1-1, with a tentative D call TRBD1 (5 bases). Trimming removed 3 bases at V and 5 bases at J, with 13 bases between. The CDR3 has 14 residues. Germline CDR1 is KGHSH and CDR2 is LQKENI. Here the CDR3 DNA reads TGTGCCAGCTCACCTTCCCAGGGTGGGACTGAAGCTTTCTTT. Amino acid sequence: CASSPSQGGTEAFF.

This clonotype came up many times. This chain uses TRBV2 with TRBJ2-3, with D unresolved. The V and J ends lost 5 bases and 2 bases respectively, with 2 bases between them. The CDR3 runs 11 residues. Per the germline V gene, CDR1 is SNHLY and CDR2 is FYNNEI. The CDR3 region is CASSYTDTQYF. The CDR3 coding sequence is TGTGCCAGCAGTTACACAGATACGCAGTATTTT.

In regard to this clonotype: A much larger clone lies one base from this, so it may be a read error. The chain uses TRBV9 and TRBJ1-1; D gene unclear. Germline-derived CDR1 and CDR2 are SGDLS and YYNGEE. The CDR3 contains 13 residues. The V and J ends lost 2 bases and 6 bases respectively, with 11 bases between them. The DNA for the CDR3 is TGTGCCAGCAGCGTTCAGGAGGAGTCTGAAGCTTTCTTT. It is translated as CASSVQEESEAFF.

There are a few counts of this clonotype. The chain employs TRBV7-2 and TRBJ2-3; 7 nucleotides match TRBD2. The CDR3 covers 14 residues. CDR1 and CDR2 from the germline V gene are SGHTA and FQGNSA. Trimming cost V 8 bases and J 0 bases; bases outside gene matches: 5. CDR3 residues: CASSRGTSTDTQYF. The CDR3 nucleotides are TGTGCCAGCTCGCGGGGGACTAGCACAGATACGCAGTATTTT.

This clonotype was seen ten or more times. This chain links TRBV20-1 with TRBJ1-2; no definite D call. The germline V gene encodes CDR1 DFQATT and CDR2 SNEGSKA (reference sequence). V shed 4 bases and J shed 1 base, with 7 bases lying between them. The CDR3 spans 12 residues. The CDR3 protein is CSANNNNYGYTF. The CDR3 nucleotides read TGCAGTGCTAATAACAATAACTATGGCTACACCTTC.

This clonotype was counted at least ten times. V gene TRBV7-9 combines with J gene TRBJ1-1, with D uncertain. Germline CDR1 reads SEHNR; CDR2 reads FQNEAQ (reference sequence). This CDR3 has 15 residues. The V and J ends lost 6 bases and 4 bases respectively, with 18 bases between them. CDR3 sequence reads: CASRRSESLVTEAFF. The CDR3 nucleotides are TGTGCCAGCAGGAGGTCGGAAAGTTTGGTCACTGAAGCTTTCTTT.

The rearrangement uses TRBV7-2 and TRBJ1-5, with unresolved D. The CDR3 runs to 13 residues. V was clipped by 6 bases and J by 4 bases, with 10 bases between them. Germline CDR1 SGHTA, CDR2 FQGNSA. DNA for the CDR3: TGTGCCAGCAGTACCAGGTCAAATCAGCCCCAGCATTTT. Translating gives CASSTRSNQPQHF.

This clonotype was observed many times. The chain has TRBV7-2 and TRBJ2-7; 10 nucleotides align to TRBD2. The germline V gene has CDR1 SGHTA and CDR2 FQGNSA. There are 14 residues in the CDR3. V shed 4 bases, J shed 6 bases, and the junction held 6 bases outside the gene matches. Here the CDR3 reads CASSSQSSGGEQYF. In nucleotides, the CDR3 is TGTGCCAGCAGCTCTCAATCTAGCGGGGGCGAGCAGTACTTC.

This rearrangement joins TRBV12-3 or TRBV12-4 to TRBJ1-4; TRBD1 aligns across 7 bases. The CDR3 runs 14 residues. The V segment lost 7 bases and the J segment 6 bases; nucleotides outside the gene matches: 8. CDR3 protein: CASTYRGGDEKLFF. Written as DNA, the CDR3 is TGTGCCAGCACCTACAGGGGAGGAGATGAAAAACTGTTTTTT.

This clonotype was seen ten or more times. The rearrangement joins TRBV28 to TRBJ1-2; possible D gene TRBD1, 6 bases. The CDR3 covers 13 residues. With 3 bases removed from V and 2 bases from J, the gap between germline ends came to 7 bases. Germline V gene data show CDR1 as MDHEN and CDR2 as SYDVKM. The CDR3, as DNA: TGTGCCAGCAGTTTTACAGGGAACTATGGCTACACCTTC. It yields the protein CASSFTGNYGYTF.

The table lists this clonotype with many counts. The CDR3 is CASSTTGNQETQYF. Here the CDR3 DNA reads TGTGCCAGCAGCACTACTGGAAACCAAGAGACCCAGTACTTC. The rearrangement uses TRBV7-2 and TRBJ2-5; no clear D gene. Trimming pared 5 bases from V and 0 bases from J, leaving 10 bases between. This CDR3 has 14 amino acids. Germline values: CDR1 SGHTA, CDR2 FQGNSA.

This clonotype was found many times. The rearrangement links TRBV6-5 to TRBJ1-1; 7 bases are a match to TRBD1. V shed 5 bases and J 5 bases; nucleotides not matched to a gene: 8. Germline V gene data show CDR1 as MNHEY and CDR2 as SVGAGI. The CDR3 has 14 residues. The CDR3 coding sequence is TGTGCCAGCAGTGAACAGGGGCCCCCTACTGAAGCTTTCTTT. Translation: CASSEQGPPTEAFF.

There are many counts of this clonotype. The chain has TRBV3-1 and TRBJ1-2; possibly TRBD1 for D (6 bases). CDR3 size: 13 residues. V lost 1 base and J 6 bases, leaving 9 bases between the germline ends. CDR1 is LGHDT, CDR2 YNNKEL, per germline (reference sequence). CDR3 amino acids: CASSQAWGHGYTF. CDR3 nucleotides: TGTGCCAGCAGCCAAGCCTGGGGGCATGGCTACACCTTC. Full variable domain (missing parts from reference TRBV3-1 and TRBJ1-2): DTAVSQTPKYLVTQMGNDKSIKCEQNLGHDTMYWYKQDSKKFLKIMFSYNNKELIINETVPNRFSPKSPDKAHLNLHINSLELGDSAVYFCASSQAWGHGYTFGSGTRLTVV.

This clonotype was detected ten times or more. This chain joins TRBV3-1 and TRBJ2-7; no definite D call. The CDR3 totals 13 residues. Germline V gene sequence: CDR1 LGHDT, CDR2 YNNKEL (reference sequence). V lost 8 bases to trimming and J lost 0 bases, with 11 bases between them. As DNA, the CDR3 is TGTGCCAGCGAGCCGATAGGCTCCTACGAGCAGTACTTC. Protein product: CASEPIGSYEQYF.

This clonotype was observed at least ten times. The chain carries TRBV2 and TRBJ1-1, with D possibly matching TRBD1 (6 bases). Germline V lookup: CDR1 SNHLY, CDR2 FYNNEI. Between the trimmed V and J ends, which lost 8 bases and 0 bases, there was a span of 16 bases. CDR3 length: 15 amino acids. CDR3 DNA sequence: TGTGCCAGCCAAACAGGGCCAATAATGAACACTGAAGCTTTCTTT. This translates into CASQTGPIMNTEAFF.

This clonotype showed up just a few times. The V gene is TRBV11-3, the J gene TRBJ2-1; D remains unclear. Germline V gene lookup returns CDR1 SGHNT and CDR2 YENEEA. This CDR3 comprises 14 residues. V was clipped by 5 bases and J by 5 bases, with 13 bases between them. CDR3 loop: CASSPGHQDNEQFF. CDR3 DNA: TGTGCCAGCAGCCCCGGGCACCAGGACAATGAGCAGTTCTTC.

This clonotype was recorded many times. The rearrangement joins TRBV14 to TRBJ2-6; D not certain. Trimming removed 1 base from V and 3 bases from J, with 1 base in between. CDR1 is SGHDN and CDR2 is FVKESK in the germline V gene. The CDR3 consists of 13 residues. Here the CDR3 reads CASSQGGANVLTF. The CDR3 DNA reads as TGTGCCAGCAGCCAAGGTGGGGCCAACGTCCTGACTTTC.

The table lists this clonotype with many counts. V and J are TRBV20-1 and TRBJ1-5; 10 positions agree with TRBD1. Germline trimming cut 5 bases from V and 7 bases from J; bases unmatched to any gene: 11. CDR1 is DFQATT, CDR2 SNEGSKA, per germline (reference sequence). This CDR3 comprises 15 residues. The CDR3 DNA reads TGCAGTGCTCCGAAAAGGACAGGGGGAGACCAGCCCCAGCATTTT. Translated: CSAPKRTGGDQPQHF.

This clonotype occurred many times. The DNA for the CDR3 is TGCGCCAGCAAAGGAGACGATGAGCAGTTCTTC. Protein sequence: CASKGDDEQFF. This chain connects TRBV5-1 to TRBJ2-1; no reliable D call. Germline V lookup: CDR1 SGHRS, CDR2 YFSETQ. V lost 6 bases, J lost 8 bases, and 9 bases lay in between. This CDR3 region has 11 residues.

At least ten counts were recorded for this clonotype. The rearrangement joins TRBV6-5 to TRBJ1-2; 7 nucleotides align to TRBD1. This CDR3 has 14 residues. V shed 8 bases, J shed 5 bases, and the junction held 11 bases outside the gene matches. Germline loops: CDR1 MNHEY, CDR2 SVGAGI. The CDR3 region has the DNA TGTGCCAGCGGTCGGGAGGGGGCAGGATATGGCTACACCTTC. This encodes CASGREGAGYGYTF.

This clonotype was observed many times. The rearrangement joins TRBV6-5 to TRBJ1-1; D ambiguous. The CDR3 extends over 13 amino acids. Germline CDR1 is MNHEY and CDR2 is SVGAGI. Trimming took off 1 base at V and 4 bases at J, with 7 bases between the two ends. The CDR3 DNA sequence: TGTGCCAGCAGTTACTTCGCAGGCACTGAAGCTTTCTTT. Its protein is CASSYFAGTEAFF.

This clonotype was observed at least ten times. The chain combines TRBV6-2 or TRBV6-3 with TRBJ2-1; possible D gene TRBD2, 6 bases. Germline lookup yields CDR1 MNHEY and CDR2 SVGEGT. The CDR3 is 13 residues long. Trimming took off 5 bases at V and 6 bases at J, with 11 bases between the two ends. In nucleotides, the CDR3 is TGTGCCAGCAGTCCAACGGGGGTCAATGAGCAGTTCTTC. Its translation: CASSPTGVNEQFF.

This clonotype occurred many times. V is TRBV6-6 and J is TRBJ2-7, with D possibly being TRBD1 (5 bases). Per the germline V gene, CDR1 is MNHNY and CDR2 is SVGAGI (reference sequence). The germline V and J ends were trimmed by 5 bases and 2 bases, with 7 bases remaining between them. The CDR3 is 12 amino acids. CDR3 in amino acids: CASSRQTYEQYF. In DNA, the CDR3 is TGTGCCAGCAGTCGACAGACCTACGAGCAGTACTTC.

The table lists this clonotype with many counts. This chain joins TRBV7-2 and TRBJ1-6; D gene unclear. The CDR3 runs to 15 residues. Trimming shortened V by 1 base and J by 6 bases, and 10 bases separated the two germline ends. Germline V gives CDR1 SGHTA, CDR2 FQGNSA. The CDR3 region is CASSLEGITNSPLHF. CDR3 bases: TGTGCCAGCAGCTTAGAAGGGATAACTAATTCACCCCTCCACTTT.

This clonotype was recorded at least ten times. The chain uses TRBV5-1 and TRBJ1-2; D not certain. Germline CDR1 SGHRS, CDR2 YFSETQ. Trimming removed 3 bases from V and 6 bases from J, with 12 bases in between. The CDR3 contains 13 residues. The CDR3 coding sequence is TGCGCCAGCAGCTCAGGAGAGTTCAATGGCTACACCTTC. This sequence encodes CASSSGEFNGYTF.

This clonotype was observed many times. This chain links TRBV6-2 or TRBV6-3 with TRBJ2-6; D gene ambiguous. V was clipped by 5 bases and J by 1 base, with 6 bases between them. Per the germline V gene, CDR1 is MNHEY and CDR2 is SVGEGT. The CDR3 runs to 14 residues. The CDR3 DNA follows: TGTGCCAGCAGTAAAAAATCTGGGGCCAACGTCCTGACTTTC. This encodes CASSKKSGANVLTF.

In its sample, this clonotype was seen many times. The rearrangement links TRBV5-1 to TRBJ2-4, with unresolved D. CDR3 length: 14 residues. Germline V CDR1 and CDR2: SGHRS, YFSETQ. The ends were cut back, 0 bases at V and 0 bases at J, with 4 bases in the middle. This chain's CDR3 is CASSLALAKNIQYF. CDR3 bases: TGCGCCAGCAGCTTGGCGCTAGCCAAAAACATTCAGTACTTC.

At least ten counts were recorded for this clonotype. The CDR3 region is CASRRDSNPWEPQHF. The CDR3 DNA reads TGTGCCAGCAGGAGGGACAGCAACCCCTGGGAGCCCCAGCATTTT. This chain connects TRBV6-2 or TRBV6-3 to TRBJ1-5; 7 bases fit TRBD1. The J segment lost 8 bases and the V segment lost 6 bases, leaving 13 bases of the junction unmatched. This CDR3 spans 15 amino acids. Germline CDR1 and CDR2: MNHEY and SVGEGT.

This clonotype has at least ten counts. The chain is built from TRBV7-2 and TRBJ2-7; D uncertain. Germline V CDR1 and CDR2: SGHTA, FQGNSA. CDR3 length: 13 residues. Trimming took 4 bases from V and 2 from J, leaving 9 bases between them. The CDR3 DNA follows: TGTGCCAGCAGCTCTGGGAACCCCTACGAGCAGTACTTC. Protein product: CASSSGNPYEQYF.

In this sample, this clonotype turned up a few times. The V and J genes are TRBV6-2 or TRBV6-3 and TRBJ1-2; a weak D match, TRBD1 (6 bases). The germline V gene encodes CDR1 MNHEY and CDR2 SVGEGT. The CDR3 spans 13 residues. The V gene lost 4 bases and the J gene lost 8 bases, with 14 bases spanning the gap. The CDR3 DNA reads as TGTGCCAGCAGTTCACAGGGACCGGAAGGCTACACCTTC. It encodes CASSSQGPEGYTF.